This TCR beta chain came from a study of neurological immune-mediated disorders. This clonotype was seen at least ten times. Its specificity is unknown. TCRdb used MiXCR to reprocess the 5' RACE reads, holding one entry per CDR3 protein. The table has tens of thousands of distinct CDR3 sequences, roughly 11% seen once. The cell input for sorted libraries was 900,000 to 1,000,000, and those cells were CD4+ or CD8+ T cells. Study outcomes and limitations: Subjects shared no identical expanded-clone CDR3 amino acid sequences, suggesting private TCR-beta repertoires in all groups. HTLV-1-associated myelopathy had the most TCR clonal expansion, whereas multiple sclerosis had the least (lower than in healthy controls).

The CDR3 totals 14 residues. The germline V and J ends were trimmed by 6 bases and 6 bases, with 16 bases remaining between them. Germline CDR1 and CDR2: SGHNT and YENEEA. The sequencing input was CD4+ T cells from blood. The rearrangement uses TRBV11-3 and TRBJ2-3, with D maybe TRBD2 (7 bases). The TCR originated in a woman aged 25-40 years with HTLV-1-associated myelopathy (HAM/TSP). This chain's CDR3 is CASSGGGGSDTQYF. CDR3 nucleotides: TGTGCCAGCAGTGGGGGCGGGGGTTCGGATACGCAGTATTTT. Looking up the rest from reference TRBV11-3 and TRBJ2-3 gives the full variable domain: EAGVVQSPRYKIIEKKQPVAFWCNPISGHNTLYWYLQNLGQGPELLIRYENEEAVDDSQLPKDRFSAERLKGVDSTLKIQPAELGDSAVYLCASSGGGGSDTQYFGPGTRLTVL.